This T cell receptor beta chain stems from a study of regulatory T cells in long-lasting Graves disease (dated by TCRdb to the early 2020s). For the study in its entirety: Newly diagnosed Graves' disease patients had taken antithyroid drugs for less than 3 months. Peripheral blood TCR sequencing and RNA sequencing compared persistent Graves' disease patients with newly diagnosed Graves' disease patients. A total of about 35 samples underwent TCR sequencing, from some 13 patients with persistent Graves' disease and approximately 20 patients with newly diagnosed Graves' disease. The study was conducted in China and was registered as a clinical trial.

Interpreted using the paper, the time point label stands for: newly diagnosed GD, antithyroid drugs for less than 3 months. RNA was extracted from PBMCs in TRIzol for both TCR sequencing and RNA sequencing. Graves' disease was diagnosed according to American Thyroid Association guidelines. The patients came from an endocrinology department in Xi'an, China. Each patient gave approximately 10 milliliters of peripheral blood, collected in an EDTA anticoagulant tube. Ficoll Paque Plus density gradient separation was used to isolate PBMCs, and no further T cell sorting was performed. RNA quality was checked with an Agilent 2100 Bioanalyzer and agarose gel, and concentration with a NanoDrop 2000. CDR1 is given as SGHVS and CDR2 as FNYEAQ, both from the germline V gene. The junction shows trimming of 4 bases on V and 4 bases on J, and the gene matches do not reach 11 bases of it. Inclusive of the bounding cysteine and phenylalanine, the CDR3 is 16 residues long. Just the 48-base CDR3 DNA is kept, in frame starting at base 1.

Study-wide findings and limitations: Lower TCR Shannon entropy and fewer highly expanded clones were observed in persistent Graves' disease patients than in newly diagnosed patients, which suggested clonal expansion. Because the primary lesion, thyroid tissue, could not be accessed, the study looked at peripheral blood alone. Only the TCR beta chain was sequenced and analyzed. TRBV28, TRBJ1-2 and TRBJ2-5 were preferentially used in persistent disease, while TRBV20-1 and TRBJ2-1 were favored in newly diagnosed disease. More public clonotypes were shared among persistent patients (roughly 3,000) than among newly diagnosed patients (roughly 1,000). The small sample size was acknowledged by the authors as a limitation that may reduce accuracy.

With regard to this clonotype: No antigen is known for it. No per-base quality is available; no much larger clone lies one base away.

To prepare the library, multiplex PCR was applied. Instrument on record: Illumina HiSeq 4000. To build TCR beta libraries, CDR3 regions were amplified by Arm-PCR using iRepertoire HTBI primers. Before sequencing, the PCR products went through gel purification. In the original analysis: Gene usage analysis of CDR3 amino acid clonotypes relied on the roughly 58 TRBV and around 14 TRBJ segments identified across samples. Filtered high-quality paired reads were merged into contigs using COPE and FqMerger. BLAST was used to align contigs to IMGT TRBV, TRBD and TRBJ reference genes, and CDR3 was defined according to IMGT. Clonotypes above 0.1% frequency were classified as highly expanded clones. Repertoire diversity was measured by Shannon entropy, and V-J evenness by the Gini coefficient. A clonotype found in more than one individual was treated as public. Clones were called with MiXCR by TCRdb after fastp trimmed the public reads at Q25, and only in-frame beta chains were retained. Rows with a matching CDR3 protein are joined into one entry that keeps the most common DNA and genes. The V and J calls shown here were made by TCRdb, not taken from the authors' results. Counted in this sample were approximately 350,000 distinct CDR3 sequences; 12% of them appeared once. Together, the top ten hold about 20% of the sample.

The sample was also linked to a second study, of T cells in Graves' hyperthyroidism and ophthalmopathy. From the second report: Stable Graves' hyperthyroidism was defined as no progression to ophthalmopathy during 18 months of follow-up. Hyperthyroidism patients were aged 18 to 65 years and newly diagnosed, with disease duration of less than 2 months. Any patient with an uncontrolled infection, another autoimmune disease, pregnancy or lactation was excluded. Diagnoses were established on the basis of clinical symptoms, serum thyroxine and TRAb, thyroid ultrasound, and orbital computed tomography. The first round of RT-PCR for the TCR CDR3 was performed with the HTBI primer set and the Qiagen OneStep RT-PCR kit. Blood samples also contained most of the expanded thyroid clonotypes (frequency above 0.001), which suggests that blood repertoires may reflect thyroid immune responses. In cross-validation, a model built on a 13 V-J signature told ophthalmopathy apart from stable hyperthyroidism with 85% to 90% sensitivity and roughly 82% specificity, and in testing the same model reached 80%/75%. In validation, progression to ophthalmopathy was predicted by the model with roughly 71% sensitivity and 72.22% specificity, a median of approximately 6.5 months before onset. A discovery cohort of about a hundred patients, roughly 40 with Graves' ophthalmopathy and approximately 55 with stable Graves' hyperthyroidism, was used to find distinguishing TCR V-J signatures. An independent validation cohort of about 19 hyperthyroidism patients and 17 patients who later progressed to ophthalmopathy tested prospective prediction of ophthalmopathy. For training and testing, the roughly 93 patients in the discovery cohort were randomly divided in a 7:3 ratio. The study also compared thyroid tissue and blood T-cell repertoires from several Graves' hyperthyroidism patients. After sampling, hyperthyroidism patients received methimazole starting at 30 mg daily, and ophthalmopathy patients received high-dose intravenous methylprednisolone. Libraries were constructed in a second round of multiplex PCR, after which size selection and purification were performed. Paired-end sequencing of the libraries was performed with 100 bp reads on an Illumina HiSeq2000. SOAPnuke was used to process the raw data, with reads discarded if the reads contained adapters or uncalled bases, had a mean Phred below 15, or lacked an exact constant-primer or identifier match. High-quality paired reads were merged using COPE v1.2.5, and each unique nucleotide sequence was defined as a clonotype. Clonotypes were aligned to IMGT TRBV, TRBD and TRBJ reference segments using MiTCR v1.1. The analysis included only V-J combinations with a frequency above 0.0001, which together covered 99.2% of the repertoires. A TCS score was defined as the ratio of F50 (clonal expansion) to E x V (chaos), with BLOSUM62-based TCRdist applied between CDR3 peptides within each V-J. Welch's t-statistics and random forest reduced fewer than 600 V-J features to 10 to 15, which were used in a naive Bayes classifier (R e1071). Sample size was not statistically predetermined, and blinding of investigators to group allocation was not performed. The paper reports TCR Vbeta CDR3 sequencing of approximately 140 peripheral blood samples: some 44 ophthalmopathy, fewer than 80 hyperthyroidism and approximately 17 progressor patients.

The TCR comes from a woman aged 18-30 years with Graves disease. Donor details come from another sample of the same person, matched by shared clones. The sequence is built from TRBV7-6 and TRBJ1-1; the junction holds 8 bases that match TRBD1. The sequences come from peripheral blood mononuclear cells (PBMCs), collected at new diagnosis, from a patient treated with antithyroid drugs. The nucleotides read TGTGCCAGCAGCTACCGCGAGGCAGGGGGCATCACTGAAGCTTTCTTT. It codes for CASSYREAGGITEAFF.